This is a list of T cell receptor beta chains from one sample in a study of blood T cell repertoires in COVID-19. Generated by immunoSEQ multiplex PCR, the TCRdb table keeps only in-frame clones and is missing some. There are around 25,000 clones in the sample; approximately 88% occur only once, and approximately 9% lies in the top ten. Sequencing was done on a sample of peripheral blood. All receptors come from a human donor with active COVID-19. The donor label of this sample is uncertain. CDR3s include the opening cysteine and the closing phenylalanine or tryptophan. The D gene is left open where the match is weak. Size values are once, few and many counts, or a class for expanded clones, and some rows have none.

D: .; V: TRBV3-1/TRBV3-2; J: TRBJ1-1; size: .; DNA: TGTGCCAGCAGCCAACAAAGTGGAGTAAACACTGAAGCTTTCTTT; CDR3: CASSQQSGVNTEAFF
D: TRBD2; V: TRBV4-2; J: TRBJ2-3; size: .; DNA: TGTGCCAGCAGCCAAGAAACTAGCGGAAACACAGATACGCAGTATTTT; CDR3: CASSQETSGNTDTQYF
D: TRBD2; V: TRBV6-5; J: TRBJ2-7; size: once; DNA: TGTGCCAGCACTAGTACTAGCGGGGGGTCCTACGAGCAGTACTTC; CDR3: CASTSTSGGSYEQYF
D: TRBD2; V: TRBV19; J: TRBJ2-7; size: .; DNA: TGTGCCAGTAGTCCGGGACTAGCGGGAGGTAAATTCTCCTACGAGCAGTACTTC; CDR3: CASSPGLAGGKFSYEQYF
D: TRBD2; V: TRBV7-9; J: TRBJ2-3; size: .; DNA: TGTGCCAGCAGCCAAACTAGCGGGAGCACAGATACGCAGTATTTT; CDR3: CASSQTSGSTDTQYF
D: .; V: TRBV5-1; J: TRBJ2-2; size: .; DNA: TGCGCCAGCAGCTTGGGTAGGGGGAACACCGGGGAGCTGTTTTTT; CDR3: CASSLGRGNTGELFF
D: .; V: TRBV19; J: TRBJ2-1; size: .; DNA: TGTGCCAGTAGTATAGGGGACTCCTCCTACAATGAGCAGTTCTTC; CDR3: CASSIGDSSYNEQFF
D: .; V: TRBV4-2; J: TRBJ1-1; size: .; DNA: TGTGCCAGCAGCCAAGTCCAGGGCCACACTGAAGCTTTCTTT; CDR3: CASSQVQGHTEAFF
D: TRBD1; V: TRBV5-4; J: TRBJ2-5; size: .; DNA: TGTGCCAGCAGCTTAGGGACAGGGGAAGAGACCCAGTACTTC; CDR3: CASSLGTGEETQYF
D: TRBD2; V: TRBV3-1/TRBV3-2; J: TRBJ2-1; size: once; DNA: TGTGCCAGCAGCTCCACCGTACTAGCGGGGTCCCCAGAGCAGTTCTTC; CDR3: CASSSTVLAGSPEQFF
D: .; V: TRBV5-5; J: TRBJ2-1; size: .; DNA: TGTGCCAGCAGCTTAACGCTAAGCTCCTACAATGAGCAGTTCTTC; CDR3: CASSLTLSSYNEQFF
D: .; V: TRBV28; J: TRBJ1-1; size: .; DNA: TGTGCCAGCAGTTTAGCATACAGGGCAAGGAACACTGAAGCTTTCTTT; CDR3: CASSLAYRARNTEAFF
D: .; V: TRBV4-2; J: TRBJ2-4; size: .; DNA: TGTGCCAGCAGCCAGAAATTAATTGAGGGCATTCAGTACTTC; CDR3: CASSQKLIEGIQYF
D: TRBD1; V: TRBV19; J: TRBJ2-7; size: .; DNA: TGTGCCAGTAGTACAAGGACAGGAAACGAGCAGTACTTC; CDR3: CASSTRTGNEQYF
D: .; V: TRBV11-3; J: TRBJ2-3; size: .; DNA: TGTGCCAGCAGCTTAGGACTAGTAGGGGATACGCAGTATTTT; CDR3: CASSLGLVGDTQYF
D: TRBD2; V: TRBV7-2; J: TRBJ2-3; size: few; DNA: TGTGCCAGCAGCCCCACGACTAGCGACTACACAGATACGCAGTATTTT; CDR3: CASSPTTSDYTDTQYF
D: .; V: TRBV5-8; J: TRBJ2-2; size: .; DNA: TGTGCCAGCAGCTTGGTCGGCGGGATGAACACCGGGGAGCTGTTTTTT; CDR3: CASSLVGGMNTGELFF
D: .; V: TRBV19; J: TRBJ2-4; size: .; DNA: TGTGCCAGTAGTATAGATCTCGTCGGTTTGGTCAAAAACATTCAGTACTTC; CDR3: CASSIDLVGLVKNIQYF
D: TRBD1; V: TRBV18; J: TRBJ2-7; size: .; DNA: TGTGCCAGCTCACTAGGACAGGGGGACGAGCAGTACTTC; CDR3: CASSLGQGDEQYF
D: .; V: TRBV4-2; J: TRBJ2-5; size: once; DNA: TGTGCCAGCAGCCAGGCGGGGTACCAAGAGACCCAGTACTTC; CDR3: CASSQAGYQETQYF